This entry is about one T cell receptor (beta chain). The record originates from a study of blood T cell repertoires in COVID-19. Study at large: Researchers got acute and convalescent COVID-19 samples from the United States, Italy and Spain.

The method was immunoSEQ multiplex PCR; TCRdb's version includes in-frame clones alone and lacks a portion of them. The table has around 260,000 clones, about nine tenths seen once. V gave up 0 bases and J gave up 2 bases, with 8 bases separating them. The CDR3 has 15 residues. Germline V CDR1 and CDR2: MGHRA, YSYEKL. What was sequenced was peripheral blood. J is TRBJ2-1 and V is TRBV4-1; D is uncertain. The clonotype was recovered from a woman aged 40 to 50 who had recovered from COVID-19. In nucleotides, the CDR3 is TGCGCCAGCAGCCAAGACACAGACCCCTACAATGAGCAGTTCTTC. It codes for CASSQDTDPYNEQFF.